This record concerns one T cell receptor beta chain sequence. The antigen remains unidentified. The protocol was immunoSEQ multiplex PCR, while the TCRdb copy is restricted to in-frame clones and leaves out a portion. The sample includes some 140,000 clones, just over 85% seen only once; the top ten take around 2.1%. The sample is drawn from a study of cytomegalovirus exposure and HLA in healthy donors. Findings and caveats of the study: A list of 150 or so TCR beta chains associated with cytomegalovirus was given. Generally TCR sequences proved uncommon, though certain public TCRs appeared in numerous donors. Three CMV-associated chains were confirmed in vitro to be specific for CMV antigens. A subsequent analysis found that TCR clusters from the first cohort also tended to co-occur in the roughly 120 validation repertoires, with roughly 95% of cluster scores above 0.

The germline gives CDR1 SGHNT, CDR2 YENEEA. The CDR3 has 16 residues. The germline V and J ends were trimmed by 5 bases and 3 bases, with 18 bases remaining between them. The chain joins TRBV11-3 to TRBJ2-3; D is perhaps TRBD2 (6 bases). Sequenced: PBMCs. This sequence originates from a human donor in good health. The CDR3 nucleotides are TGTGCCAGCAGCCTCGCCGGGACTGGGGGAACAGATACGCAGTATTTT. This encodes CASSLAGTGGTDTQYF.